A selection of T cell receptor beta chains follows, all from one sample in a study of shared clonotypes between healthy human individuals. The assay was immunoSEQ multiplex PCR, and TCRdb's table has in-frame clones only and misses some. The sample has about 1,500,000 clones, roughly 96% seen once. The sample was naive CD4+ T cells sorted from blood. Every receptor here comes from a man in his thirties or forties in good health. CDR3s include the opening cysteine and the closing phenylalanine or tryptophan. The order of the fields is V gene, clone size, J gene, CDR3 length, D gene, CDR3 protein, CDR3 DNA. The D gene is left open where the match is weak. Clone size is stated in some rows and not others, as once, few, many or a class when expanded.

TRBV2	once	TRBJ2-2	15	TRBD2	CASRREREGTGELFF	TGTGCCAGCAGGAGAGAGCGGGAGGGCACCGGGGAGCTGTTTTTT
TRBV4-1	.	TRBJ1-2	16	.	CASSQDTQQAVWGYTF	TGCGCCAGCAGCCAAGATACCCAGCAGGCTGTATGGGGCTACACCTTC
TRBV9	.	TRBJ2-3	14	.	CASSVEKRTDTQYF	TGTGCCAGCAGCGTTGAGAAACGCACAGATACGCAGTATTTT
TRBV5-1	.	TRBJ2-4	16	.	CASSLGGLQQKNIQYF	TGCGCCAGCAGCTTGGGAGGTTTACAGCAGAAAAACATTCAGTACTTC
TRBV5-1	.	TRBJ2-7	18	TRBD2	CASSLQPSRTSGSDEQYF	TGCGCCAGCAGCTTGCAGCCTAGCCGGACTAGCGGGAGCGACGAGCAGTACTTC
TRBV7-9	.	TRBJ1-3	15	.	CASSSPRGAGNTIYF	TGTGCCAGCAGCAGTCCGCGGGGAGCTGGAAACACCATATATTTT
TRBV2	.	TRBJ2-3	14	TRBD2	CASSERLAGEAQYF	TGTGCCAGCAGTGAAAGACTAGCGGGAGAGGCGCAGTATTTT
TRBV7-9	.	TRBJ2-7	15	TRBD1	CASSLRGTGLYEQYF	TGTGCCAGCAGCCTAAGGGGGACAGGGCTCTACGAGCAGTACTTC
TRBV11-2	.	TRBJ2-2	16	.	CASSRRLHTNTGELFF	TGTGCCAGCAGCCGGCGCCTCCATACGAACACCGGGGAGCTGTTTTTT
TRBV7-2	.	TRBJ2-7	14	.	CASSLGHSSYEQYF	TGTGCCAGCAGCTTGGGACATAGCTCCTACGAGCAGTACTTC
TRBV7-2	.	TRBJ2-1	17	.	CASSSEGSHHVYNEQFF	TGTGCCAGCAGCTCAGAGGGGTCCCACCATGTTTACAATGAGCAGTTCTTC
TRBV29-1	.	TRBJ2-3	18	TRBD1	CSVEEVSVQGQETDTQYF	TGCAGCGTTGAAGAGGTTTCCGTCCAGGGACAGGAGACAGATACGCAGTATTTT
TRBV18	.	TRBJ2-7	15	TRBD2	CASSPRLAGADEQYF	TGTGCCAGCTCACCAAGGCTAGCGGGAGCTGACGAGCAGTACTTC
TRBV11-3	.	TRBJ2-1	15	.	CASSFSLLPVNEQFF	TGTGCCAGCAGCTTTTCTCTACTACCTGTGAATGAGCAGTTCTTC
TRBV30	.	TRBJ2-2	15	.	CAWRGFGTRTGELFF	TGTGCCTGGAGGGGGTTCGGGACACGGACCGGGGAGCTGTTTTTT
TRBV2	.	TRBJ2-2	14	.	CASSREGSPGELFF	TGTGCCAGCAGCCGCGAGGGCTCCCCGGGGGAGCTGTTTTTT
TRBV28	.	TRBJ2-4	15	TRBD2	CASSSMGLADPIQYF	TGTGCCAGCAGCTCTATGGGCCTAGCGGACCCCATTCAGTACTTC
TRBV5-1	once	TRBJ2-3	15	.	CASETGASWGDTQYF	TGCGCCAGCGAGACGGGGGCCTCCTGGGGAGATACGCAGTATTTT
TRBV29-1	.	TRBJ1-1	13	.	CSVAGHMNTEAFF	TGCAGCGTTGCAGGGCATATGAACACTGAAGCTTTCTTT
TRBV7-2	.	TRBJ2-1	16	.	CASSLLGGDSYNEQFF	TGTGCCAGCAGCTTATTAGGGGGGGACTCCTACAATGAGCAGTTCTTC
TRBV7-7	.	TRBJ2-1	14	.	CASSPTLVDREQFF	TGTGCTAGCAGCCCGACCCTCGTCGATCGAGAGCAGTTCTTC
TRBV5-4	.	TRBJ2-2	17	.	CASSPGSGSLNTGELFF	TGTGCCAGCAGCCCGGGATCAGGGTCGCTGAACACCGGGGAGCTGTTTTTT
TRBV5-1	once	TRBJ2-7	14	.	CASSLASTYYEQYF	TGCGCCAGCAGCTTGGCGAGCACGTACTACGAGCAGTACTTC
TRBV5-1	.	TRBJ2-3	14	.	CASSSGGGTDTQYF	TGCGCCAGCAGCTCCGGGGGTGGGACAGATACGCAGTATTTT
TRBV6-5	.	TRBJ2-1	15	TRBD2	CASSISGILYNEQFF	TGTGCCAGCAGTATTAGCGGGATTCTCTACAATGAGCAGTTCTTC
TRBV7-2	.	TRBJ1-1	14	TRBD1	CASSPGQLNTEAFF	TGTGCCAGCAGCCCGGGACAGTTGAACACTGAAGCTTTCTTT
TRBV27	.	TRBJ2-7	14	.	CASSLSKGVYEQYF	TGTGCCAGCAGTTTATCGAAGGGGGTGTACGAGCAGTACTTC
TRBV7-9	.	TRBJ2-7	15	.	CASSFWSGKTYEQYF	TGTGCCAGCAGCTTTTGGTCAGGGAAAACCTACGAGCAGTACTTC
TRBV2	.	TRBJ2-3	15	TRBD1	CASSLYRGSTDTQYF	TGTGCCAGCAGTTTATACAGGGGGAGCACAGATACGCAGTATTTT
TRBV4-3	.	TRBJ1-2	15	TRBD1	CASSQEGQGVYGYTF	TGCGCCAGCAGCCAAGAGGGACAGGGGGTCTATGGCTACACCTTC
TRBV5-1	.	TRBJ2-7	13	.	CASSLSQRGEQYF	TGCGCCAGCAGCTTGAGCCAGAGGGGCGAGCAGTACTTC
TRBV9	.	TRBJ2-7	18	TRBD2	CASSAAGLAGGIFYEQYF	TGTGCCAGCAGCGCAGCGGGACTAGCGGGAGGGATTTTTTACGAGCAGTACTTC
TRBV6-5	.	TRBJ1-5	15	.	CASSYAAISGQPQHF	TGTGCCAGCAGTTACGCTGCCATTTCAGGTCAGCCCCAGCATTTT
TRBV9	once	TRBJ2-3	15	.	CASTVGEIFTDTQYF	TGTGCCAGCACCGTAGGGGAAATCTTCACAGATACGCAGTATTTT
TRBV10-2	.	TRBJ2-7	12	.	CASSLSSYEQYF	TGCGCCAGCAGTTTAAGTTCCTACGAGCAGTACTTC
TRBV29-1	.	TRBJ2-1	16	.	CSVEAEAPSSYNEQFF	TGCAGCGTTGAAGCGGAGGCGCCGAGCTCCTACAATGAGCAGTTCTTC
TRBV2	.	TRBJ2-1	13	.	CASSLDSGNEQFF	TGTGCCAGCAGCTTGGACAGCGGCAATGAGCAGTTCTTC
TRBV7-3	few	TRBJ2-4	15	TRBD1	CASSSLDRGANIQYF	TGTGCCAGCAGCTCCCTGGACAGGGGGGCAAACATTCAGTACTTC
TRBV10-3	.	TRBJ2-1	14	.	CAISELSSYNEQFF	TGTGCCATCAGTGAGCTCAGCTCCTACAATGAGCAGTTCTTC
TRBV9	.	TRBJ2-7	17	.	CASTLLEGPYNYYEQYF	TGTGCCAGCACCCTTCTGGAGGGGCCATACAACTACTACGAGCAGTACTTC
TRBV7-3	.	TRBJ2-7	13	.	CASSPPQSYEQYF	TGTGCCAGCAGCCCGCCTCAGAGCTACGAGCAGTACTTC
TRBV7-6	.	TRBJ2-1	16	TRBD2	CASSLGGLAGAYEQFF	TGTGCCAGCAGCTTAGGTGGACTAGCGGGAGCCTATGAGCAGTTCTTC
TRBV2	.	TRBJ2-3	11	.	CASSEAGTQYF	TGTGCCAGCAGCGAGGCGGGTACGCAGTATTTT
TRBV30	.	TRBJ2-2	15	TRBD1	CACQPGTANTGELFF	TGTGCCTGTCAACCCGGGACAGCGAACACCGGGGAGCTGTTTTTT
TRBV19	.	TRBJ1-1	16	.	CASSVRDSSWRTEAFF	TGTGCCAGTAGTGTCCGGGACTCATCCTGGCGCACTGAAGCTTTCTTT
TRBV6-6	.	TRBJ2-7	13	.	CASSLGNPYEQYF	TGTGCCAGCAGCCTTGGAAACCCCTACGAGCAGTACTTC
TRBV18	.	TRBJ2-6	16	TRBD1	CASSPATGAGANVLTF	TGTGCCAGCTCACCAGCGACAGGGGCTGGGGCCAACGTCCTGACTTTC
TRBV9	.	TRBJ1-5	13	.	CASSVALGQPQHF	TGTGCCAGCAGCGTAGCTCTAGGTCAGCCCCAGCATTTT
TRBV14	.	TRBJ2-3	12	.	CASSHGRNTQYF	TGTGCCAGCAGCCATGGGCGGAATACGCAGTATTTT